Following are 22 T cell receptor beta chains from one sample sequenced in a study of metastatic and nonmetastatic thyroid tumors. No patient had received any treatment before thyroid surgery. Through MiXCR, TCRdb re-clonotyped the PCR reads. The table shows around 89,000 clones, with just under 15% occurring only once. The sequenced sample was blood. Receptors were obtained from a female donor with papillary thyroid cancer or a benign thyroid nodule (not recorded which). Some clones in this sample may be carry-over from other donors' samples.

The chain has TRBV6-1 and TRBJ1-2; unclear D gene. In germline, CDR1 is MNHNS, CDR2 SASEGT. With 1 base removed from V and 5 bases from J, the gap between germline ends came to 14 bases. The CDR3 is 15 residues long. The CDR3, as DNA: TGTGCCAGCAGTGAAGAACCGGACCCCCGGTATGGCTACACCTTC. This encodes CASSEEPDPRYGYTF.

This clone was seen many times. DNA of the CDR3: TGCGCCAGCAGCTTGTTGACAGGGCTTAACGAGCAGTACTTC. Translation: CASSLLTGLNEQYF. The V gene is TRBV5-1, the J gene TRBJ2-7; 7 nucleotides agree with TRBD1. The CDR3 runs 14 residues. Trimming took 1 base from V and 5 from J; bases not matched to a gene: 6. Germline V gives CDR1 SGHRS, CDR2 YFSETQ.

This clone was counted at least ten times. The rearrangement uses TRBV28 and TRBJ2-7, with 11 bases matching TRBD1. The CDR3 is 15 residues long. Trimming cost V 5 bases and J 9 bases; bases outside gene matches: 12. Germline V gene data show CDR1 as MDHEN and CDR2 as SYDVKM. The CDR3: CASSTAGTGGLGQYF. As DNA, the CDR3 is TGTGCCAGCAGTACCGCCGGGACAGGGGGGCTCGGGCAGTACTTC. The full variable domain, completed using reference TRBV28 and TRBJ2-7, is DVKVTQSSRYLVKRTGEKVFLECVQDMDHENMFWYRQDPGLGLRLIYFSYDVKMKEKGDIPEGYSVSREKKERFSLILESASTNQTSMYLCASSTAGTGGLGQYFGPGTRLTVT.

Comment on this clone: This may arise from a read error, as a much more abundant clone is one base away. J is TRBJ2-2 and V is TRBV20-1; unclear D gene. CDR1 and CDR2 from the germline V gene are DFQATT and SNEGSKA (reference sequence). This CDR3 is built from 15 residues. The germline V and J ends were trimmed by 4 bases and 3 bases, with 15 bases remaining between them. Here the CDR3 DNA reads TGCAGTGCTACAGCTTTGGCATGGGACACCGGGGAGCTGTTTTTT. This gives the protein CSATALAWDTGELFF.

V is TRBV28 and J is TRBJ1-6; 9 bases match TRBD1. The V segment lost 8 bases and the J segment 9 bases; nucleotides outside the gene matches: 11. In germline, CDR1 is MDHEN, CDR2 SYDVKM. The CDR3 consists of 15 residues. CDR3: CASSRRDREISPLHF. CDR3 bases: TGTGCCAGCTCGCGGAGGGACAGGGAAATTTCACCCCTCCACTTT.

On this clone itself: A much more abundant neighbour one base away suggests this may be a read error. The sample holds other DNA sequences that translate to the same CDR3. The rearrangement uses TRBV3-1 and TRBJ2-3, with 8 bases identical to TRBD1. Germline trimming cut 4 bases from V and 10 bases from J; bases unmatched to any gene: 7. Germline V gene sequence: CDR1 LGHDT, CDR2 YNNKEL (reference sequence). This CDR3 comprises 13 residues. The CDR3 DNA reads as TGTGCCAGCAGCCGCTCTGGGACAGGTTCGCAGTATTTT. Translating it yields CASSRSGTGSQYF.

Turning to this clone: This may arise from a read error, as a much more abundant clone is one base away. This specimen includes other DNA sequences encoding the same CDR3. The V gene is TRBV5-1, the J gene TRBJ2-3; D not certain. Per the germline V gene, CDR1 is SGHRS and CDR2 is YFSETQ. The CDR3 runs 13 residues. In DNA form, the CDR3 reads TGCGCCAGCCGAAGTTCGGAGTTGGATACTCAGTATTTT. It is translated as CASRSSELDTQYF.

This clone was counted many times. As DNA, the CDR3 is TGCAGTGCAGGAGCCCTCACAGATACGCAGTATTTT. This gives the protein CSAGALTDTQYF. The chain employs TRBV20-1 and TRBJ2-3; D unresolved. The CDR3 spans 12 residues. Germline lookup yields CDR1 DFQATT and CDR2 SNEGSKA (reference sequence). V was pared by 6 bases and J by 2 bases, with 9 bases between.

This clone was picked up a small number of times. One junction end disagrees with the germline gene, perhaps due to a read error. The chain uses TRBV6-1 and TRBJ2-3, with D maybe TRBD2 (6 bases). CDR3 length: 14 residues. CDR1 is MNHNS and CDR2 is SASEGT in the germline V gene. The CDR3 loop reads CASSDGWGGDTHYF. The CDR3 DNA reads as TGTGCCAGCAGTGATGGGTGGGGAGGTGATACGCATTATTTT.

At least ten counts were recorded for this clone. The CDR3 loop is CASSLAGGPTDTQYF. The CDR3 bases are TGTGCCAGCAGCTTAGCGGGGGGGCCGACAGATACGCAGTATTTT. The chain combines TRBV7-2 with TRBJ2-3; tentative D call: TRBD2 (7 bases). The length of the CDR3 is 15 residues. The V end lost 0 bases, the J end lost 3 bases, and 10 bases lay between the germline ends. Germline-derived CDR1 and CDR2 are SGHTA and FQGNSA.

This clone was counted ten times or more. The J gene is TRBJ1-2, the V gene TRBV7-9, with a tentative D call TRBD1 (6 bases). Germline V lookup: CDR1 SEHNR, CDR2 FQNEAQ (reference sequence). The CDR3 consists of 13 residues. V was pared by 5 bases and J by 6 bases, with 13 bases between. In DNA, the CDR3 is TGTGCCAGCAGCCCCGAGACAGGCCATGGCTACACCTTC. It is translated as CASSPETGHGYTF.

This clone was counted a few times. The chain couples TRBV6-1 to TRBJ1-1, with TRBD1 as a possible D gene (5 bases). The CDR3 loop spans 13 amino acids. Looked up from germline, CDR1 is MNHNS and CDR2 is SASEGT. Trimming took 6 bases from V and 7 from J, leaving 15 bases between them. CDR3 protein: CASRTGGLYEAFF. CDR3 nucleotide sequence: TGTGCCAGCAGAACAGGAGGTCTTTATGAAGCTTTCTTT.

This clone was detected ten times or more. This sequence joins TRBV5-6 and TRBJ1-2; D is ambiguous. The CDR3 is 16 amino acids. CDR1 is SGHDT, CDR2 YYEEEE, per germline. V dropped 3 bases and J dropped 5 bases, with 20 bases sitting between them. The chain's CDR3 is CASSYQGEDWSYGYTF. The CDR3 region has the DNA TGTGCCAGCAGCTACCAAGGAGAGGATTGGTCTTATGGCTACACCTTC.

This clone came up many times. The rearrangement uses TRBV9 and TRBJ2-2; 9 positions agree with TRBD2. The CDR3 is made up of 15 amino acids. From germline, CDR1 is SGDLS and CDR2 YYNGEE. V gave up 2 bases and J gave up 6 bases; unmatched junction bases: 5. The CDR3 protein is CASSVLGLASGELFF. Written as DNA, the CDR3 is TGTGCCAGCAGCGTGCTTGGACTAGCGTCCGGGGAGCTGTTTTTT. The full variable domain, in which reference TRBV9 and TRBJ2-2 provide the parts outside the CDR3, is DSGVTQTPKHLITATGQRVTLRCSPRSGDLSVYWYQQSLDQGLQFLIQYYNGEERAKGNILERFSAQQFPDLHSELNLSSLELGDSALYFCASSVLGLASGELFFGEGSRLTVL.

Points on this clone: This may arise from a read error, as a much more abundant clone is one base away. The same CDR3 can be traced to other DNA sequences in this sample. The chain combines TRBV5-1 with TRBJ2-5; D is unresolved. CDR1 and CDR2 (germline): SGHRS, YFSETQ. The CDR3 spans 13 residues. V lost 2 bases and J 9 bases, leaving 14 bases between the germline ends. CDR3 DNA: TGCGCCAGCAGCTTAGGGCCAGCTGGTCCCCAGTACTTC. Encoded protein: CASSLGPAGPQYF.

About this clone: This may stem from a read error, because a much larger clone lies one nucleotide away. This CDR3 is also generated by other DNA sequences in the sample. CDR3 in amino acids: CATSTFPGQGNNNEQFF. The CDR3 DNA is TGTGCCACCAGCACTTTCCCGGGACAGGGTAACAACAATGAGCAGTTCTTC. V is TRBV15 and J is TRBJ2-1; TRBD1 matches at 9 bases. Germline V gives CDR1 LNHNV, CDR2 YYDKDF (reference sequence). CDR3 length: 17 residues. V was pared by 4 bases and J by 5 bases, with 12 bases of the junction left unmatched.

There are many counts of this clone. CDR3 sequence: CASSLERGDYNEQFF. The CDR3, as DNA: TGTGCCAGCAGTTTAGAGCGGGGGGACTACAATGAGCAGTTCTTC. The chain uses TRBV2 and TRBJ2-1; 9 bases map to TRBD2. The CDR3 has 15 amino acids. The V gene's germline CDR1 is SNHLY and CDR2 FYNNEI. Unmatched junction bases numbered 5, after V lost 5 bases and J lost 3 bases.

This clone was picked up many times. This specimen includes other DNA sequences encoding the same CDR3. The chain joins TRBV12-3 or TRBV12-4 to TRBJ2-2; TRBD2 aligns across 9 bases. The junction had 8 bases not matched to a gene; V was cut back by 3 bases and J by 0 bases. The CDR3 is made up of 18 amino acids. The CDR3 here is CASSLVWRGGSNTGELFF. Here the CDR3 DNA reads TGTGCCAGCAGTTTGGTTTGGCGGGGGGGCTCGAACACCGGGGAGCTGTTTTTT.

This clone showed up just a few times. The CDR3 sequence: CASSLGGRGALETQYF. CDR3 DNA: TGTGCCAGCAGCTTAGGAGGCAGGGGTGCACTAGAGACCCAGTACTTC. The rearrangement links TRBV7-6 to TRBJ2-5, with D possibly matching TRBD1 (6 bases). Trimming took 1 base from V and 4 from J, leaving 16 bases between them. CDR1 is SGHVS and CDR2 is FNYEAQ in the germline V gene. There are 16 residues in the CDR3.

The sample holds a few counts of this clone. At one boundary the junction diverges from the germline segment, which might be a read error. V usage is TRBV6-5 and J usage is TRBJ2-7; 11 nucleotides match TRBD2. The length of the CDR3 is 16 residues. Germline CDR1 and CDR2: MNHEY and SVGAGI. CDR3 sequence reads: CASSSRGLAVAAEHYF. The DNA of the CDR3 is TGTGCCAGCAGTTCCCGGGGACTAGCGGTGGCCGCCGAGCATTACTTC.

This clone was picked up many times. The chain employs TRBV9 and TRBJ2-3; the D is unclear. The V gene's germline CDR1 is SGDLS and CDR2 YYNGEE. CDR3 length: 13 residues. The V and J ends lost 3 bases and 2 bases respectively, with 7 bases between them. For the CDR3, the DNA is TGTGCCAGCAGCGGAGATTACACAGATACGCAGTATTTT. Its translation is CASSGDYTDTQYF.

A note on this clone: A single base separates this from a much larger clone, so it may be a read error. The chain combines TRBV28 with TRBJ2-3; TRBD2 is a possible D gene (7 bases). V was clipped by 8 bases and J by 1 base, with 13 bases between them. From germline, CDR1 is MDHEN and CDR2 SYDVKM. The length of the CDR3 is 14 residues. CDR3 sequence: CASFGGGCTDTQYF. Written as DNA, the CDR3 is TGTGCCAGCTTTGGGGGGGGCTGCACAGATACGCAGTATTTT.